This T cell receptor beta chain was captured by sequencing in a study of blood T cell repertoires in COVID-19. Across the whole study: Collection of acute and convalescent COVID-19 samples took place in the United States, Italy and Spain. The analysed material was cDNA or gDNA that came from T cells, B-cell-depleted T cells, or PBMCs.

The CDR3 covers 15 residues. V was clipped by 5 bases and J by 3 bases; unmatched bases: 9. The germline V gene has CDR1 SEHNR and CDR2 FQNEAQ (reference sequence). In the original processing: For nucleated cells, counts were estimated from reference gene primer amplification. Repertoires were generated with immunoSEQ multiplex PCR, while TCRdb's copy carries only in-frame clones and drops some. V and J calls and clone size are given by that table; D and trimming were obtained from the DNA. The sample has more than 85,000 clones; approximately 82% are singletons. The V and J genes are TRBV7-9 and TRBJ1-2, with 7 bases that match TRBD1. Sequenced input: peripheral blood. The clonotype originates from a woman at least 80 years old with active or convalescent COVID-19. CDR3 DNA: TGTGCCAGCAGCACTACGACAGGGTTTGACTATGGCTACACCTTC. It translates to CASSTTTGFDYGYTF.